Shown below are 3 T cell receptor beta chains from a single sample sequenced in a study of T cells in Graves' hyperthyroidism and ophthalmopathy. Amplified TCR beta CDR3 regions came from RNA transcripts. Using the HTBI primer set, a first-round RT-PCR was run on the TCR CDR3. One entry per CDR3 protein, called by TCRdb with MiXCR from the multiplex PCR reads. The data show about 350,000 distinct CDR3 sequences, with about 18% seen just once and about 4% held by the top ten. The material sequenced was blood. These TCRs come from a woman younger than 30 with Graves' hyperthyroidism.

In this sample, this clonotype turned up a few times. Here the CDR3 DNA reads TGCAGTGCGGGGGAGCGGGGGGCCTACGAGCAGTACTTC. Translating it yields CSAGERGAYEQYF. The genes are TRBV20-1 and TRBJ2-7, with 9 bases fitting TRBD2. Germline lookup yields CDR1 DFQATT and CDR2 SNEGSKA (reference sequence). CDR3 length: 13 amino acids. V lost 6 bases to trimming and J lost 2 bases; unmatched junction nucleotides: 5.

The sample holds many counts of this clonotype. CDR3 amino acids: CASRRVGIMNTEAFF. Here the CDR3 DNA reads TGTGCCAGCAGACGCGTGGGGATCATGAACACTGAAGCTTTCTTT. V is TRBV6-5 and J is TRBJ1-1, with D hard to call. The germline V and J ends were trimmed by 6 bases and 0 bases, with 14 bases remaining between them. This CDR3 contains 15 residues. CDR1 and CDR2 (germline): MNHEY, SVGAGI.

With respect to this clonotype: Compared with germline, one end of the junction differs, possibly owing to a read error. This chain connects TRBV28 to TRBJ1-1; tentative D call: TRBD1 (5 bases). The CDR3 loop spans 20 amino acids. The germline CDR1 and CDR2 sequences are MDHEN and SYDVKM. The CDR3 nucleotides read TGTGTCAGCAGTTGGGACCAGTCCTCCGAGGGCAGGGAGGGGTACACTGAAGCTTTCTTT. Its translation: CVSSWDQSSEGREGYTEAFF.